What follows are 27 T cell receptor beta chains derived from one specimen sequenced in a study of cytomegalovirus exposure and HLA in healthy donors. PCR primers comprised 60 Vbeta and 13 Jbeta primers. The repertoire was sequenced with immunoSEQ multiplex PCR; TCRdb's copy has only in-frame clones and lacks some. The sample has 150,000 to 200,000 clones; roughly 84% are singletons. Sequenced material: PBMCs. All receptors come from a man between 25 and 39 years old in good health and CMV-seronegative.

The CDR3 DNA sequence: TGCGCCAGCAACAAGACTGAGTACGATGAGCAGTTCTTC. Protein: CASNKTEYDEQFF. This chain uses TRBV5-1 with TRBJ2-1; D not resolved. Looked up from germline, CDR1 is SGHRS and CDR2 is YFSETQ. This CDR3 has 13 amino acids. With 6 bases removed from V and 8 bases from J, the gap between germline ends came to 15 bases.

The chain uses TRBV7-9 and TRBJ2-3; no clear D. Germline V CDR1 and CDR2: SEHNR, FQNEAQ (reference sequence). The CDR3 totals 11 residues. With 4 bases removed from V and 4 bases from J, the gap between germline ends came to 3 bases. The CDR3 DNA reads as TGTGCCAGCAGCTCCGCAGATACGCAGTATTTT. It yields the protein CASSSADTQYF.

This clone was seen a handful of times. The chain recombines TRBV2 with TRBJ1-2; 8 nucleotides line up with TRBD1. Germline CDR1 is SNHLY and CDR2 is FYNNEI. Unmatched junction bases numbered 7, after V lost 6 bases and J lost 7 bases. This CDR3 is built from 13 residues. CDR3 amino acids: CASRDRESLGYTF. DNA for the CDR3: TGTGCCAGCAGGGACAGGGAGAGTCTTGGCTACACCTTC.

The rearrangement joins TRBV1 to TRBJ2-7; TRBD2, the D gene given by the table, was not confirmed from the DNA. TRBV1 is recorded as a pseudogene. The CDR3 runs 15 residues. CDR3 DNA sequence: TGCACCAGCACCATAGGATTGGGGGGTTTCAACGAGCAGTACTTC. It codes for CTSTIGLGGFNEQYF.

The CDR3 protein is CASSGQGLGGYTF. CDR3 bases: TGTGCCAGCAGTGGACAGGGTTTGGGTGGCTACACCTTC. The chain couples TRBV2 to TRBJ1-2; TRBD1 aligns across 7 bases. V lost 4 bases and J lost 7; bases outside the gene matches: 6. Germline CDR1 is SNHLY and CDR2 is FYNNEI. The CDR3 is 13 amino acids. The complete variable domain, with remaining parts taken from reference TRBV2 and TRBJ1-2, reads EPEVTQTPSHQVTQMGQEVILRCVPISNHLYFYWYRQILGQKVEFLVSFYNNEISEKSEIFDDQFSVERPDGSNFTLKIRSTKLEDSAMYFCASSGQGLGGYTFGSGTRLTVV.

The chain is built from TRBV5-4 and TRBJ2-5; 14 bases fit TRBD2. This CDR3 comprises 16 residues. Germline assignment: CDR1 SGHNT and CDR2 YYREEE (reference sequence). V lost 4 bases and J lost 3; bases outside the gene matches: 5. As DNA, the CDR3 is TGTGCCAGCAGCCGGGGACTAGCGGGGGTCGAAGAGACCCAGTACTTC. Translating it yields CASSRGLAGVEETQYF.

The chain recombines TRBV18 with TRBJ1-2, with no clear D. CDR3 length: 13 residues. Trimming left V 2 bases short and J 3 bases short, with 7 bases between. In germline, CDR1 is KGHSH, CDR2 LQKENI. CDR3 nucleotides: TGTGCCAGCTCACCAGACAAATACTATGGCTACACCTTC. Protein sequence: CASSPDKYYGYTF.

As DNA, the CDR3 is TGTGCCAGCAGCCCCGCGGGGTTGGGGGACTACGAGCAGTACTTC. Its protein product is CASSPAGLGDYEQYF. The J gene is TRBJ2-7, the V gene TRBV5-4, with D tentatively TRBD2 (6 bases). CDR1 is SGHNT and CDR2 is YYREEE in the germline V gene (reference sequence). This CDR3 region has 15 residues. Trimming took 4 bases from V and 3 from J, leaving 17 bases between them.

The chain uses TRBV9 and TRBJ2-2; D is possibly TRBD1 (5 bases). Trimming shortened V by 0 bases and J by 4 bases, and 13 bases separated the two germline ends. The germline gives CDR1 SGDLS, CDR2 YYNGEE. The CDR3 sequence is 16 residues long. The CDR3 loop reads CASSVVFSGITGELFF. The CDR3 bases are TGTGCCAGCAGCGTAGTATTTTCAGGGATCACCGGGGAGCTGTTTTTT.

J is TRBJ2-7 and V is TRBV5-1, with 8 bases fitting TRBD1. CDR1 and CDR2 from the germline V gene are SGHRS and YFSETQ. With V trimmed by 0 bases and J by 5 bases, 4 bases remained unmatched. The length of the CDR3 is 14 residues. CDR3 amino acids: CASSLGRQGNEQYF. CDR3 coding DNA: TGCGCCAGCAGCTTGGGTAGACAGGGGAACGAGCAGTACTTC.

This chain joins TRBV18 and TRBJ1-1; TRBD1 aligns across 8 bases. Germline V lookup: CDR1 KGHSH, CDR2 LQKENI. J gave up 6 bases and V 4 bases, and 7 bases lay outside the gene matches. The CDR3 totals 14 residues. The CDR3 region is CASSLTDREAEAFF. The DNA of the CDR3 is TGTGCCAGCTCACTAACGGACAGGGAGGCTGAAGCTTTCTTT.

This chain joins TRBV7-9 and TRBJ1-4; no reliable D call. The V end lost 5 bases, the J end lost 6 bases, and 16 bases lay between the germline ends. Germline-derived CDR1 and CDR2 are SEHNR and FQNEAQ (reference sequence). The CDR3 runs 15 residues. The CDR3: CASSPRPVRDEKLFF. In nucleotides, the CDR3 is TGTGCCAGCAGCCCACGACCTGTGCGGGATGAAAAACTGTTTTTT.

V gene TRBV28 combines with J gene TRBJ2-6; D unclear. Germline-derived CDR1 and CDR2 are MDHEN and SYDVKM. V was shortened by 2 bases and J by 0 bases, with 5 bases between the two germline ends. CDR3 length: 15 residues. The CDR3 sequence: CASSLVGSGANVLTF. The CDR3 DNA reads TGTGCCAGCAGTTTAGTCGGCTCTGGGGCCAACGTCCTGACTTTC.

The J gene is TRBJ1-6, the V gene TRBV11-2, with 8 bases identical to TRBD1. Germline V CDR1 and CDR2: SGHAT, FQNNGV. Trimming took 5 bases from V and 7 from J; bases not matched to a gene: 10. This CDR3 contains 16 residues. DNA of the CDR3: TGTGCCAGCAGCGGACGGACAGGGTTTGGCAATTCACCCCTCCACTTT. Translation: CASSGRTGFGNSPLHF. The full variable domain, completed using reference TRBV11-2 and TRBJ1-6, is EAGVAQSPRYKIIEKRQSVAFWCNPISGHATLYWYQQILGQGPKLLIQFQNNGVVDDSQLPKDRFSAERLKGVDSTLKIQPAKLEDSAVYLCASSGRTGFGNSPLHFGNGTRLTVT.

The gene calls are TRBV30 and TRBJ2-2; D is perhaps TRBD2 (5 bases). The germline V gene encodes CDR1 GTSNPN and CDR2 SVGIG (reference sequence). The CDR3 is made up of 14 amino acids. Trimming stripped 4 bases from V and 6 bases from J, with 15 bases between. In DNA, the CDR3 is TGTGCCTGGATTTCACTAGTCGGGCCCGGGGAGCTGTTTTTT. This translates into CAWISLVGPGELFF.

This chain uses TRBV19 with TRBJ2-4; TRBD2 matches at 11 bases. This CDR3 comprises 14 residues. Unmatched junction bases numbered 8, after V lost 10 bases and J lost 6 bases. The germline V gene has CDR1 LNHDA and CDR2 SQIVND (reference sequence). The CDR3 DNA reads TGTGCCACCGCTAGCGGGGGGCCGGGAAACATTCAGTACTTC. Its translation is CATASGGPGNIQYF.

This sequence joins TRBV2 and TRBJ1-1; 10 bases match TRBD1. V was clipped by 4 bases and J by 11 bases; unmatched bases: 7. This CDR3 region has 13 residues. Germline V gene data show CDR1 as SNHLY and CDR2 as FYNNEI. The CDR3 is CASSGGTGASAFF. The CDR3 nucleotides are TGTGCCAGCAGTGGGGGGACAGGGGCTTCTGCTTTCTTT.

This chain links TRBV2 with TRBJ2-3, with a possible D match to TRBD2 (5 bases). The germline V gene has CDR1 SNHLY and CDR2 FYNNEI. The V end was cut by 5 bases, the J end by 3 bases, with 9 bases between. The CDR3 totals 13 residues. The CDR3 region has the DNA TGTGCCAGCAGTCTGGACTTTACAGATACGCAGTATTTT. Translated: CASSLDFTDTQYF.

V usage is TRBV30 and J usage is TRBJ2-7; the D gene is possibly TRBD2 (6 bases). Looked up from germline, CDR1 is GTSNPN and CDR2 is SVGIG (reference sequence). This CDR3 contains 15 residues. V was cut by 2 bases and J by 3 bases, with 17 bases left in between. Here the CDR3 reads CAWSPDSGFVYEQYF. The CDR3 region has the DNA TGTGCCTGGAGTCCGGATAGCGGTTTCGTCTACGAGCAGTACTTC. The entire variable domain, with the rest obtained from reference TRBV30 and TRBJ2-7, is as follows: SQTIHQWPATLVQPVGSPLSLECTVEGTSNPNLYWYRQAAGRGLQLLFYSVGIGQISSEVPQNLSASRPQDRQFILSSKKLLLSDSGFYLCAWSPDSGFVYEQYFGPGTRLTVT.

The chain carries TRBV15 and TRBJ2-4; perhaps TRBD1 as D (5 bases). The length of the CDR3 is 16 residues. Trimming removed 0 bases at V and 3 bases at J, with 12 bases between. Germline-derived CDR1 and CDR2 are LNHNV and YYDKDF (reference sequence). The CDR3 spells CATSRDGAAIKNIQYF. CDR3 bases: TGTGCCACCAGCAGAGATGGGGCGGCTATCAAAAACATTCAGTACTTC.

V and J are TRBV30 and TRBJ2-5, with 7 bases lining up with TRBD2. The assigned J gene may be wrong: the sequence end matches TRBJ2-7 better. The CDR3 loop spans 12 amino acids. Germline CDR1 reads GTSNPN; CDR2 reads SVGIG (reference sequence). The CDR3 spells CACGDYNYEQYF. The CDR3 DNA follows: TGTGCCTGTGGGGACTACAACTACGAGCAGTACTTC.

The table lists this clone with a few counts. V usage is TRBV6-1 and J usage is TRBJ1-5, with D maybe TRBD1 (5 bases). Between the trimmed V and J ends, which lost 3 bases and 4 bases, there was a span of 7 bases. Germline CDR1 MNHNS, CDR2 SASEGT. This CDR3 has 13 residues. The CDR3 reads CASSDDSNQPQHF. DNA of the CDR3: TGTGCCAGCAGTGATGACAGTAATCAGCCCCAGCATTTT.

The chain is built from TRBV4-2 and TRBJ1-3; 10 positions agree with TRBD1. Germline CDR1 and CDR2: LGHNA and YNFKEQ. The CDR3 spans 17 residues. With 3 bases clipped from V and 4 bases from J, the junction kept 9 bases outside the gene matches. CDR3 nucleotide sequence: TGTGCCAGCAGCCAGGGACAGGGGAGACTTTTCGGAAACACCATATATTTT. This sequence encodes CASSQGQGRLFGNTIYF.

The chain is built from TRBV6-5 and TRBJ1-2, with 9 positions matching TRBD1. Germline V lookup: CDR1 MNHEY, CDR2 SVGAGI. The CDR3 loop spans 14 amino acids. The trim removed 0 bases at V and 7 bases at J, leaving 3 bases unmatched. Here the CDR3 reads CASSYSGTGSGYTF. The CDR3 DNA reads as TGTGCCAGCAGTTACTCCGGGACAGGGAGTGGCTACACCTTC.

The CDR3 spells CASSRPDRGYEQYF. CDR3 DNA: TGTGCCAGCAGCCGCCCGGACAGAGGATACGAGCAGTACTTC. V is TRBV12-1 and J is TRBJ2-7; TRBD1 is the table's D call, not checked against the DNA. TRBV12-1 is shown as a pseudogene. There are 14 residues in the CDR3.

The chain uses TRBV18 and TRBJ2-3; D is perhaps TRBD1 (6 bases). V lost 4 bases to trimming and J lost 1 base, with 12 bases between them. Germline CDR1 and CDR2: KGHSH and LQKENI. The CDR3 covers 15 residues. CDR3 nucleotide sequence: TGTGCCAGCTCACTGAACAGGGCTGGCACAGATACGCAGTATTTT. It yields the protein CASSLNRAGTDTQYF.

The J gene is TRBJ1-2, the V gene TRBV5-8, with no clear D. The length of the CDR3 is 15 residues. The V and J ends lost 1 base and 0 bases respectively, with 10 bases between them. Germline CDR1 SGHTS, CDR2 YDEGEE. CDR3 DNA sequence: TGTGCCAGCAGCTTGTCAGGCTGGGCTAACTATGGCTACACCTTC. Residues: CASSLSGWANYGYTF.